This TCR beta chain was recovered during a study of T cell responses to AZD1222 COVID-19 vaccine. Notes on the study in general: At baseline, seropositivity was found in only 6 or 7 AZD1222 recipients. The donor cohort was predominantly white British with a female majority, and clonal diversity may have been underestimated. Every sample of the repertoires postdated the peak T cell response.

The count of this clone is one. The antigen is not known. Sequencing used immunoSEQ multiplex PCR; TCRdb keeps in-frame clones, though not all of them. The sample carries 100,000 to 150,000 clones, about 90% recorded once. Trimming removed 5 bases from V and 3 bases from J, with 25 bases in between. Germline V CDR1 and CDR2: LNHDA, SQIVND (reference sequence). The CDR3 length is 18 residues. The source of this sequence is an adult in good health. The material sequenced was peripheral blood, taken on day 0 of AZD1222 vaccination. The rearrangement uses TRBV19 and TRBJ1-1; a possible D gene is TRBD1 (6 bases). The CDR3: CASSFGLWKTGFDTEAFF. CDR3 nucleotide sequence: TGTGCCAGTAGTTTCGGTTTGTGGAAGACAGGTTTTGACACTGAAGCTTTCTTT.